The entry that follows covers one TCR beta chain sequence. Its antigen remains unidentified. This record belongs to a study of siplizumab effects on memory and regulatory T cells. General study points: Versus over 25% in controls, the mappable alloreactive CD4+ clones averaged nearly 70% Treg-derived with siplizumab.

Per individual sample, about 10^5 TCR templates were assayed. TCRdb's table, derived via immunoSEQ multiplex PCR, lists solely in-frame clones and lacks some. Among around 58,000 clones listed, 83% were seen once. V lost 8 bases and J 8 bases, leaving 21 bases between the germline ends. The CDR3 has 14 amino acids. CDR1 KGHSH and CDR2 LQKENI come from the germline V gene. Sequenced: memory CD4+ T cells sorted from blood. The receptor was isolated from a human donor in good health. The genes are TRBV18 and TRBJ1-2; D gene ambiguous. The CDR3 DNA reads as TGTGCCAGCCAGCCCGTATCCGGGGTTGGAGGCTACACCTTC. This sequence encodes CASQPVSGVGGYTF.